This T cell receptor (beta chain) was recorded in a study of shared clonotypes between healthy human individuals. About the research overall: Donor ages ranged 18 to 49 years: a couple of women, three men.

CD45RO negativity and positive selection for CCR7 defined naive CD8 cells, a population that excluded terminally differentiated effector memory CD45RA+ cells. This clone came up a few times. Its antigen is not known. Profiled with immunoSEQ multiplex PCR; TCRdb holds only in-frame clones, not every one. The sample lists about 2 million clones; about 95% were seen once. CDR1 is MNHNS and CDR2 is SASEGT in the germline V gene. Losses at the gene ends were 2 bases for V and 2 bases for J; bases not matched to a gene: 5. The CDR3 runs to 16 residues. Study findings and constraints: The study found lower generation probabilities in non-shared clonotypes than in those shared by all four donors. Despite large depth, sorted-subset datasets appeared incompletely sequenced. Researchers found naive subsets generally carried larger estimated richness than memory subsets.

The sequenced sample was naive CD8+ T cells sorted from blood. V is TRBV6-1 and J is TRBJ2-7, with 11 positions matching TRBD2. The TCR was taken from a man aged 18 to 30 in good health. The DNA of the CDR3 is TGTGCCAGCAGTGAATGGGGGACTAGCGGAACCTACGAGCAGTACTTC. It encodes CASSEWGTSGTYEQYF.